The T cell receptor beta chain under discussion was sequenced for a study of siplizumab effects on memory and regulatory T cells. Findings of the study overall: Roughly 75-96% of proliferating CD4+ or CD8+ clones lacked a naive or memory phenotype that could be assigned.

As for this clone: Its antigen is still unknown.

The V gene's germline CDR1 is PRHDT and CDR2 FYEKMQ (reference sequence). CDR3 length equals 20 residues. The V gene end was trimmed by 1 base and the J gene end by 1 base; junction bases not matched to a gene: 8. Sequencing used immunoSEQ multiplex PCR; TCRdb keeps in-frame clones, though not all of them. Here the sample spans roughly 97,000 clones, over 90% being singletons. This clonotype was sampled from a human donor in good health. This chain uses TRBV13 with TRBJ2-2; 14 bases are a match to TRBD2. Sequenced input: Tregs sorted from blood. CDR3 in DNA: TGTGCCAGCAGCTTAGCCCTGACTAGCGGGAGGGCCTGGAACACCGGGGAGCTGTTTTTT. Residues: CASSLALTSGRAWNTGELFF.